The TCR beta chain under discussion was sequenced for a study of blood T cells in healthy people across ages. Study-level results: Any conclusive comparison of naive versus antigen-experienced cells was prevented by using unsorted PBMCs.

Primed by a sample-barcoded 5' primer and a J-beta primer mix, a second PCR proceeded for 7 to 11 cycles. TCRdb re-called the 5' RACE reads through MiXCR, storing one row per CDR3 protein. The table records about 800,000 distinct CDR3 sequences, just under 25% of them present only once. In the case of this clonotype: Its target is not known.

The CDR3 has 19 amino acids. Germline loops: CDR1 MNHEY, CDR2 SMNVEV (reference sequence). V lost 7 bases and J 5 bases, leaving 30 bases between the germline ends. The sample was also linked to a second study, of T cells of mothers and their children. This second study notes: Each mother yielded more than 9 million TCR beta CDR3 reads. Each child yielded 2.5 million to 3 million reads.

The J gene is TRBJ2-1, the V gene TRBV27; possible D gene TRBD2, 6 bases. This TCR derives from a boy aged 5 to 17 in good health. The specimen was blood. The CDR3 bases are TGTGCCAGCACCAACCTCCCGGGGGTCCGGGACCCAAGTAACAATGAGCAGTTCTTC. Its protein product is CASTNLPGVRDPSNNEQFF.